Listed here is a single T cell receptor beta chain. Its antigen is unknown. No per-base quality is available; no much larger clone lies one base away. The junction carries 10 bases between V and J, which are trimmed by 6 bases and 2 bases respectively. Including cysteine and phenylalanine, the CDR3 has 13 amino acids. Solely the CDR3 DNA is kept, with 39 bases framed from the first base. CDR1 MNHEY and CDR2 SMNVEV were looked up in the germline V gene (reference sequence). The sample comes from a study of T cell responses to AZD1222 COVID-19 vaccine listed by TCRdb under 2021. Background on the whole study: Because spike-specific TCR depth and breadth did not differ between the two schedules, AZD1222 recipients who got a second dose at roughly 4 weeks were pooled with those who got a second dose at roughly 12 weeks. A total of 233 trial participants underwent TCR sequencing, of whom about 210 had received two doses of AZD1222 and about 25 had received two doses of the MenACWY control vaccine. Trial participants were enrolled by age into 18-55, 56-69 and 70-plus year subgroups, with around 140, 26 and 57 TCR-sequenced participants respectively. The study at large found these results: Most participants were white British and females outnumbered males, and the authors suggested that clonal diversity may have been underestimated. The vaccine-associated CD4 TCRs covered the entire spike protein, and the dominant responses fell in regions 160-218 and 743-854. After two AZD1222 doses, both the breadth and the depth of spike-specific TCRs were significantly higher than at day 0 and than in MenACWY recipients. Because no samples from the day 14 peak response were available, repertoires could be characterized only after the peak T cell response. Conclusions about previously exposed vaccinees were limited because only six AZD1222 recipients were SARS-CoV-2 seropositive at baseline. The 56-69-year group was small, and its depth increase did not reach significance, likely because of low power. Reportedly, close to half of the unique spike-specific TCRs recognized epitopes lying outside the regions that are mutated in the B.1.351 and B.1.1.7 variants.

This specimen's time point label, per the study, means: baseline before first vaccination. Vaccinee samples came from UK trials COV001 and COV002, including a single-blind randomized controlled phase 2/3 trial of AZD1222 (ChAdOx1 nCoV-19) in healthy adults. Trial participant PBMC samples were collected at day 0 and day 28 after the second dose for TCRbeta chain sequencing. The CDR3 regions of human TCRbeta chains were analyzed by immunosequencing. The original pipeline was this. Repertoire TCRs were checked for matches against a reference library of SARS-CoV-2-specific TCRs that had been generated using the MIRA antigen-specificity platform. Breadth was defined as the fraction of unique TCRs that were SARS-CoV-2-associated, and depth was defined as the fraction of total T cells that were SARS-CoV-2-associated. Using the MIRA data, every spike-specific TCR was mapped to the spike region that the TCR reacted to and assigned to either a CD4 or a CD8 class. Log10-transformed breadth and depth values were compared by one-way ANOVA with Sidak's multiple comparisons tests. TCRdb provides this immuneACCESS table in a form limited to in-frame rearrangements. Some clones are lacking; in checked studies, under half of them reflect an unresolved V gene, and why the rest are absent is not known. V and J calls and clone size are copied from that table; D and trimming were computed from the DNA. In this sample the table shows about 140,000 clones, around 88% of which occur a single time. Together, the top ten hold under 3.5% of the sample.

Specimen: peripheral blood, collected on day 0 of AZD1222 vaccination. The sequence joins TRBV27 to TRBJ1-2, with the D gene not confidently named. The source of this sequence is an adult in good health. In nucleotides, the sequence is TGTGCCAGCAGGTCGGCGGAGAACTATGGCTACACCTTC. It is translated as CASRSAENYGYTF.